Below are 16 T cell receptor beta chains sequenced from a single sample in a study of blood T cells in healthy people across ages. A second PCR, run for about 6 to 11 cycles, used a sample-barcoded 5' primer plus a J-beta primer mix. A single record per CDR3 protein comes from TCRdb applying MiXCR to the 5' RACE reads. The sample carries about 780,000 distinct CDR3 sequences, around 25% recorded once. These data also formed part of another study, on T cells of mothers and their children.

Sample: blood. These receptors were taken from a boy younger than 18 in good health.

V usage is TRBV5-1 and J usage is TRBJ2-7, with 9 positions matching TRBD1. Germline V gene lookup returns CDR1 SGHRS and CDR2 YFSETQ. This CDR3 contains 14 residues. V shed 4 bases, J shed 6 bases, and the junction held 8 bases outside the gene matches. The chain's CDR3 is CASSEGQGFAEQYF. The DNA for the CDR3 is TGCGCCAGCAGCGAGGGACAGGGTTTTGCCGAGCAGTACTTC.

This clonotype was observed a few times. V and J are TRBV7-9 and TRBJ1-3, with D perhaps TRBD1 (6 bases). The CDR3 consists of 15 residues. V shed 5 bases and J shed 0 bases, with 11 bases lying between them. CDR1 and CDR2 from the germline V gene are SEHNR and FQNEAQ (reference sequence). The CDR3 spells CASSPDRFSGNTIYF. The CDR3 bases are TGTGCCAGCAGCCCGGACAGATTCTCTGGAAACACCATATATTTT.

V is TRBV6-2 or TRBV6-3 and J is TRBJ2-1; 7 bases match TRBD1. The J call may be in error: the DNA end matches TRBJ2-5 better. Germline assignment: CDR1 MNHEY and CDR2 SVGEGT. The CDR3 is made up of 13 amino acids. The DNA for the CDR3 is TGTGCCAGCAGCGGACAGGCGGTAGAGACCCAGTACTTC. It codes for CASSGQAVETQYF.

This clonotype was counted between two and nine times. CDR3 nucleotides: TGTGCCAGCAGCGGCAGGGGTTTCGAAGGAGCCCTGCTGAGAAACACTGAAGCTTTCTTT. This sequence encodes CASSGRGFEGALLRNTEAFF. The rearrangement links TRBV11-1 to TRBJ1-1; D might be TRBD1 (6 bases). The germline V gene has CDR1 SGHAT and CDR2 FQDESV (reference sequence). The V and J ends lost 5 bases and 2 bases respectively, with 30 bases between them. The CDR3 is made up of 20 amino acids.

J is TRBJ2-3 and V is TRBV7-2, with D possibly TRBD1 on 5 matching bases. The CDR3 loop spans 17 amino acids. Trimming took 5 bases from V and 0 from J, leaving 18 bases between them. From germline, CDR1 is SGHTA and CDR2 FQGNSA. CDR3 in amino acids: CASSTRWGDSSTDTQYF. CDR3 in DNA: TGTGCCAGCAGCACCCGCTGGGGCGATTCTAGCACAGATACGCAGTATTTT.

A few counts support this clonotype. This sequence joins TRBV27 and TRBJ1-5, with D possibly TRBD1 on 6 matching bases. The ends were cut back, 6 bases at V and 7 bases at J, with 16 bases in the middle. This CDR3 is 14 amino acids long. Germline V gene data show CDR1 as MNHEY and CDR2 as SMNVEV (reference sequence). The CDR3 nucleotides read TGTGCCAGCAGACTGTCAGGGGAGAGGCAGCCCCAGCATTTT. It is translated as CASRLSGERQPQHF.

Only a few counts were recorded for this clonotype. CDR3 in amino acids: CASSWGQGNTGELFF. The DNA of the CDR3 is TGCGCCAGCAGCTGGGGACAGGGGAACACCGGGGAGCTGTTTTTT. V gene TRBV5-1 combines with J gene TRBJ2-2; TRBD1 matches 9 bases. The CDR3 totals 15 residues. The V and J ends lost 3 bases and 1 base, in that order; junction bases with no gene match: 1. Germline V gene lookup returns CDR1 SGHRS and CDR2 YFSETQ. Filled out from reference TRBV5-1 and TRBJ2-2, the complete variable domain reads KAGVTQTPRYLIKTRGQQVTLSCSPISGHRSVSWYQQTPGQGLQFLFEYFSETQRNKGNFPGRFSGRQFSNSRSEMNVSTLELGDSALYLCASSWGQGNTGELFFGEGSRLTVL.

This clonotype was detected many times. The V and J genes are TRBV20-1 and TRBJ2-3, with TRBD2 matching 7 bases. CDR3 length: 18 residues. Trimming took 1 base from V and 3 from J; bases not matched to a gene: 16. Germline assignment: CDR1 DFQATT and CDR2 SNEGSKA (reference sequence). CDR3 coding DNA: TGCAGTGCTAGAGCCTTGCGGGGGAGCGGAGTCGGTACAGATACGCAGTATTTT. It translates to CSARALRGSGVGTDTQYF.

This clonotype was detected only once. At one end, the junction sequence differs from germline, possibly due to a read error. This chain joins TRBV5-1 and TRBJ2-5, with 7 bases matching TRBD2. The CDR3 length is 16 residues. Germline CDR1 SGHRS, CDR2 YFSETQ. The chain's CDR3 is CASNLYGAGLQETQYF. The DNA for the CDR3 is TGCGCCAGCAACTTGTATGGAGCGGGACTCCAAGAGACCCAGTACTTC.

The gene calls are TRBV2 and TRBJ1-1; unclear D gene. Per germline, CDR1 SNHLY and CDR2 FYNNEI. This CDR3 is built from 11 residues. The V end was cut by 8 bases, the J end by 3 bases, with 7 bases between. CDR3 sequence reads: CASRRDTEAFF. CDR3 bases: TGTGCCAGCCGGAGGGACACTGAAGCTTTCTTT.

The chain recombines TRBV27 with TRBJ1-5, with D possibly TRBD1 on 6 matching bases. This CDR3 has 16 residues. V was shortened by 0 bases and J by 7 bases, with 16 bases between the two germline ends. Germline assignment: CDR1 MNHEY and CDR2 SMNVEV (reference sequence). The CDR3 protein is CASSLSSGAPRQPQHF. The CDR3 DNA follows: TGTGCCAGCAGTTTATCCTCGGGGGCGCCGAGACAGCCCCAGCATTTT.

This clonotype was recorded a few times. The chain links TRBV12-3 or TRBV12-4 to TRBJ2-7; maybe TRBD2 (5 bases). There are 11 residues in the CDR3. Trimming removed 8 bases from V and 3 bases from J, with 8 bases in between. CDR3 in DNA: TGTGCCAGCCGGGGATACTACGAGCAGTACTTC. It translates to CASRGYYEQYF.

This clonotype was found a few times. The rearrangement joins TRBV11-2 to TRBJ2-5; weak D call: TRBD1 (5 bases). TRBJ2-7 explains the end of the DNA better; the J call may be wrong. The CDR3 length is 13 residues. From germline, CDR1 is SGHAT and CDR2 FQNNGV. The CDR3: CASSLDTANEQYF. The CDR3, as DNA: TGTGCCAGCAGCTTGGACACGGCGAACGAGCAGTACTTC.

The chain couples TRBV18 to TRBJ1-1; a weak D match, TRBD1 (5 bases). V gave up 3 bases and J gave up 2 bases, with 13 bases separating them. This CDR3 region has 15 residues. CDR1 is KGHSH, CDR2 LQKENI, per germline. CDR3 protein: CASSPPGQINTEAFF. Written as DNA, the CDR3 is TGTGCCAGCTCACCTCCTGGACAAATCAACACTGAAGCTTTCTTT. Variable domain in full (rest from reference TRBV18 and TRBJ1-1): NAGVMQNPRHLVRRRGQEARLRCSPMKGHSHVYWYRQLPEEGLKFMVYLQKENIIDESGMPKERFSAEFPKEGPSILRIQQVVRGDSAAYFCASSPPGQINTEAFFGQGTRLTVV.

CDR3 sequence (DNA): TGTGCCAGCGTAGGGGGCAGCCAAGAGACCCAGTACTTC. The encoded protein is CASVGGSQETQYF. V and J are TRBV21-1 and TRBJ2-5; the table gives TRBD1 as D, unverified against the DNA. TRBV21-1 is classified as a pseudogene. There are 13 residues in the CDR3.

Here the CDR3 reads CASSLAVSTDTQYF. CDR3 DNA: TGCGCCAGCAGCTTGGCCGTTAGCACAGATACGCAGTATTTT. The genes are TRBV5-1 and TRBJ2-3; unclear D gene. V lost 0 bases and J lost 0, with 5 bases in between. The CDR3 spans 14 residues. CDR1 and CDR2 (germline): SGHRS, YFSETQ.